The rows below give T cell receptor beta chains drawn from one sample of a study of blood T cell repertoires in COVID-19. The repertoire was sequenced with immunoSEQ multiplex PCR; TCRdb's copy has only in-frame clones and lacks some. This table holds some 230,000 clones, just under 85% found once. Sequenced material: PBMCs or T cells enriched from blood (not recorded which). Every receptor here comes from a woman in her forties with acute COVID-19. The CDR3 runs from the conserved cysteine through the conserved F or W. The D gene is left open where the match is weak.

J gene	V gene	D gene	CDR3 protein
TRBJ1-6	TRBV19	-	CASRRGDQGYNSPLHF
TRBJ1-5	TRBV7-2	-	CASSLGGGGNNQPQHF
TRBJ1-2	TRBV6-5	TRBD1	CASSRQGMGNGYTF
TRBJ1-6	TRBV3-1/TRBV3-2	-	CASSQGSSSYNSPLHF
TRBJ1-2	TRBV19	-	CASSIVPETYGYTF
TRBJ2-1	TRBV7-3	-	CASSQNRDEQFF
TRBJ1-1	TRBV4-3	TRBD1	CASSQSGGTEAFF
TRBJ1-1	TRBV10-2	TRBD1	CASRTALPTGMNTEAFF
TRBJ1-1	TRBV10-1	-	CASSESAPRGTEAFF
TRBJ2-3	TRBV10-1	TRBD2	CASSDRAGGPTDTQYF
TRBJ1-2	TRBV6-1	-	CASSEFGGTPYGYTF
TRBJ1-2	TRBV7-9	-	CASSPQDSQGFYGYTF
TRBJ2-6	TRBV19	TRBD1	CASSPGTGGSGANVLTF
TRBJ1-1	TRBV6-5	-	CASSYANAGDTEAFF
TRBJ2-2	TRBV9	TRBD2	CASSVGTSGGTNTGELFF
TRBJ2-2	TRBV3-1/TRBV3-2	TRBD2	CASSQGISGRIGTGELFF
TRBJ1-1	TRBV18	-	CASSPSTGRTNEAFF
TRBJ1-1	TRBV4-1	TRBD1	CASSQEGTENTEAFF
TRBJ1-1	TRBV28	-	CASSGNTNTEAFF
TRBJ1-2	TRBV4-3	-	CASSKDGFDGYTF
TRBJ2-2	TRBV5-5	-	CASSQLSGNTGELFF
TRBJ1-6	TRBV10-1	-	CASSAGKGSPLHF